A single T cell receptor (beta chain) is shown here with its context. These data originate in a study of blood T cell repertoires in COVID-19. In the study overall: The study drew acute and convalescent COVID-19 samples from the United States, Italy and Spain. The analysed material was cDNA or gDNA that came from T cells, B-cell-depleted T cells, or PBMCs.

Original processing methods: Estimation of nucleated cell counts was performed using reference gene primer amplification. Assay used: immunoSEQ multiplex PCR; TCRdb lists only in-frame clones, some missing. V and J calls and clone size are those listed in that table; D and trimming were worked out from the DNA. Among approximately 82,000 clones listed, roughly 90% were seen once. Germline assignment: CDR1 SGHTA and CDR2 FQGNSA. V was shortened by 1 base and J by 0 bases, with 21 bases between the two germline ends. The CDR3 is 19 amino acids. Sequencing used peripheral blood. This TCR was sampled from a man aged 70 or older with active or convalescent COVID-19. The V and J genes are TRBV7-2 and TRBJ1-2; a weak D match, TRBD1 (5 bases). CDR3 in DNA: TGTGCCAGCAGCTTAGTGTTAAAGGGGCGCCACTGGGCTAACTATGGCTACACCTTC. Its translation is CASSLVLKGRHWANYGYTF. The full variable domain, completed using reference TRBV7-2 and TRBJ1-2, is GAGVSQSPSNKVTEKGKDVELRCDPISGHTALYWYRQSLGQGLEFLIYFQGNSAPDKSGLPSDRFSAERTGGSVSTLTIQRTQQEDSAVYLCASSLVLKGRHWANYGYTFGSGTRLTVV.